One T cell receptor beta chain is described in this entry. Its matching antigen is unknown. Cultured cells yielded isolated CD4+ T cells after 10 to 11 days. All participants had two doses of either the BNT162b2 or mRNA-1273 vaccine. At days 3 and 7, half of the medium was exchanged for IL-2 medium. The data derive from a study of vaccination effects on CD4 cells after COVID-19. Across the study: After the second dose, samples were taken at median day 72.

Study-wide results and limits: Of the vaccine-induced clones from healthy vaccinees, merely 1 of 255 recognized common cold coronaviruses as well.

The CDR3 runs to 13 residues. V was trimmed by 4 bases and J by 6 bases, leaving 13 bases between them. Looked up from germline, CDR1 is MNHEY and CDR2 is SMNVEV (reference sequence). Sequencing used immunoSEQ multiplex PCR; TCRdb keeps in-frame clones, though not all of them. The sample lists around 40,000 clones; 72% were seen once. This receptor was obtained from a human donor who received a COVID-19 vaccine. V gene TRBV27 combines with J gene TRBJ2-7, with a tentative D call TRBD1 (6 bases). The sequenced sample was CD4+ T cells from PBMCs cultured without peptide, obtained after COVID-19 vaccination. CDR3 DNA: TGTGCCAGCAGTTCCCCCCAGGGGCGCGAGCAGTACTTC. It yields the protein CASSSPQGREQYF.